Reported below is one TCR beta chain. What it recognizes is unknown. These data originate in a study of cytomegalovirus exposure and HLA in healthy donors. Regarding the study as a whole: Roughly uniform sequencing depth across donors was assumed, possibly incorrectly.

The primer mix had 60 Vbeta and 13 Jbeta primers. Profiled with immunoSEQ multiplex PCR; TCRdb holds only in-frame clones, not every one. The sample shows more than 110,000 clones, roughly 76% of them seen only once. The CDR3 loop spans 15 amino acids. J gave up 9 bases and V 0 bases, and 5 bases lay outside the gene matches. CDR1 is SGHRS, CDR2 YFSETQ, per germline. V and J are TRBV5-1 and TRBJ2-1; 11 bases agree with TRBD2. The material sequenced was PBMCs. The sequence was obtained from a female donor in good health and CMV-seronegative. CDR3 protein: CASSLDTSGSGEQFF. CDR3 DNA sequence: TGCGCCAGCAGCTTGGATACTAGCGGGAGTGGTGAGCAGTTCTTC.